This T cell receptor (beta chain) came from a study of T-cell reconstitution after alpha-beta-depleted transplantation in children. The V end was cut by 6 bases, the J end by 0 bases, with 12 bases between. This CDR3 is 16 amino acids long. Germline V gene sequence: CDR1 MGHRA, CDR2 YSYEKL. Preparation of the TCRbeta library used unique molecular identifiers. Each CDR3 protein gets one entry after TCRdb re-called the PCR reads with MiXCR. The sample has 300,000 to 400,000 distinct CDR3 sequences; around 15% are singletons. The table lists this clonotype with a few counts. The antigen is not known. Notes on the study in general: Hyperexpanded clones declined; after one year, newly produced T cells mostly supplied diversity. It was reported that alpha-beta T cells came from several hundred expanded graft clones (about two months after transplant). Surviving recipient T cells and thymic progenitors accounted for the high day-60 TCRbeta diversity observed in some patients.

This sequence originates from a male patient between 2 and 15 years old who had a stem cell transplant for acute lymphoblastic leukemia, so the T cells may come from the graft donor. Sequences were derived from PBMCs, mostly from graft donor cells, sampled 360 days after TCRalphabeta/CD19-depleted stem cell transplant. V gene TRBV4-1 combines with J gene TRBJ1-6; a possible D gene is TRBD1 (5 bases). This chain's CDR3 is CASRTLRDSYNSPLHF. The CDR3, as DNA: TGCGCCAGCAGGACCCTCAGGGACTCCTATAATTCACCCCTCCACTTT.